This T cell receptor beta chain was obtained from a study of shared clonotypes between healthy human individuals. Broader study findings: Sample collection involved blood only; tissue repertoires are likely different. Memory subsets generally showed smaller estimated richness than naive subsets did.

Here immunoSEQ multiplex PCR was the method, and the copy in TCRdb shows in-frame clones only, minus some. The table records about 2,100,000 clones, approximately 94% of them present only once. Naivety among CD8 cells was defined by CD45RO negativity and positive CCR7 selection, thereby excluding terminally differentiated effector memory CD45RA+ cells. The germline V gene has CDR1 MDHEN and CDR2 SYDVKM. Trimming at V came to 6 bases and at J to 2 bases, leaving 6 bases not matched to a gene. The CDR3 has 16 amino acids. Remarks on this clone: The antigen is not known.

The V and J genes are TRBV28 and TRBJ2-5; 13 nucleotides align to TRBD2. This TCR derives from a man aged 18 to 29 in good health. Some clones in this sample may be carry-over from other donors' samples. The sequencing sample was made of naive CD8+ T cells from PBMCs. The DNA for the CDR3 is TGTGCCAGCAGGATGGGGACTAGCGGGAATCAAGAGACCCAGTACTTC. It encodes CASRMGTSGNQETQYF.